The 14 T cell receptor beta chains below were found in one sample sequenced in a study of blood T cell repertoires in COVID-19. The table came from immunoSEQ multiplex PCR; TCRdb's copy has only in-frame clones and leaves some out. The sample has about 300,000 clones; 85% to 90% are singletons. The specimen was PBMCs or T cells enriched from blood (not recorded which). These receptors originate from a man aged 30-40 years who had recovered from COVID-19.

This chain connects TRBV27 to TRBJ2-1, with a tentative D call TRBD2 (6 bases). Trimming pared 1 base from V and 0 bases from J, leaving 16 bases between. The CDR3 is 18 residues long. Germline CDR1 reads MNHEY; CDR2 reads SMNVEV (reference sequence). The CDR3 DNA reads TGTGCCAGCAGTTTATTAGGGGACTTCAGGAGCTCCTACAATGAGCAGTTCTTC. Protein sequence: CASSLLGDFRSSYNEQFF.

The genes are TRBV24-1 and TRBJ1-2; no firm D call. Germline values: CDR1 KGHDR, CDR2 SFDVKD. The length of the CDR3 is 16 residues. V was shortened by 2 bases and J by 2 bases, with 14 bases between the two germline ends. CDR3 sequence: CATSDSLGVENYGYTF. CDR3 nucleotide sequence: TGTGCCACCAGTGATTCGCTGGGAGTCGAAAACTATGGCTACACCTTC.

The rearrangement links TRBV10-3 to TRBJ1-1, with D maybe TRBD1 (5 bases). The CDR3 has 14 amino acids. Between the trimmed V and J ends, which lost 7 bases and 4 bases, there was a span of 16 bases. CDR1 and CDR2 from the germline V gene are ENHRY and SYGVKD. The CDR3 sequence: CAITEQGGGTEAFF. The DNA for the CDR3 is TGTGCCATCACCGAGCAGGGTGGCGGCACTGAAGCTTTCTTT.

In its sample, this clone was seen once. The chain combines TRBV5-1 with TRBJ2-3; possibly TRBD2 for D (5 bases). Germline loops: CDR1 SGHRS, CDR2 YFSETQ. The CDR3 covers 16 residues. Trimming took off 4 bases at V and 0 bases at J, with 15 bases between the two ends. The CDR3 reads CASSITQLDSTDTQYF. DNA for the CDR3: TGCGCCAGCAGCATCACCCAACTAGACAGCACAGATACGCAGTATTTT.

The V call is TRBV7-2, the J call TRBJ2-7, with 9 positions matching TRBD2. Germline trimming cut 4 bases from V and 3 bases from J; bases unmatched to any gene: 10. From germline, CDR1 is SGHTA and CDR2 FQGNSA. This CDR3 is 16 amino acids long. The chain's CDR3 is CASSSALAGAYYEQYF. The CDR3 DNA is TGTGCCAGCAGCTCCGCCTTAGCGGGGGCCTACTACGAGCAGTACTTC.

CDR3 protein: CATSDPGQDSYNEQFF. The CDR3 DNA reads TGTGCCACCAGTGATCCGGGACAGGACTCCTACAATGAGCAGTTCTTC. The rearrangement joins TRBV24-1 to TRBJ2-1; 8 bases align to TRBD1. The V and J ends lost 3 bases and 0 bases, in that order; junction bases with no gene match: 3. CDR3 length equals 16 residues. The V gene's germline CDR1 is KGHDR and CDR2 SFDVKD.

This chain joins TRBV29-1 and TRBJ1-2, with TRBD1 as a possible D gene (5 bases). V gave up 3 bases and J gave up 4 bases, with 12 bases separating them. This CDR3 spans 13 amino acids. Per the germline V gene, CDR1 is SQVTM and CDR2 is ANQGSEA. CDR3 coding DNA: TGCAGCGTTGAGGGTTGGCAGGGCTATGGCTACACCTTC. This sequence encodes CSVEGWQGYGYTF.

With regard to this clone: The junction does not match germline at one end; this may be a read error. The V gene is TRBV7-7, the J gene TRBJ2-2; the D gene is possibly TRBD1 (5 bases). The CDR3 is 16 amino acids. Germline V CDR1 and CDR2: SSHAT, FNYEAQ (reference sequence). The CDR3 reads CASSLGQGWDTGELFF. The CDR3 DNA is TGTGCTAGCAGCTTAGGGCAGGGATGGGACACCGGGGAGCTGTTTTTT.

The rearrangement joins TRBV7-2 to TRBJ2-5; tentatively, D is TRBD1 (6 bases). The CDR3 sequence is 16 residues long. V was shortened by 5 bases and J by 2 bases, with 18 bases between the two germline ends. CDR1 and CDR2 (germline): SGHTA, FQGNSA. CDR3 residues: CASSPRGQITQETQYF. The DNA of the CDR3 is TGTGCCAGCAGCCCCCGGGGACAAATTACACAAGAGACCCAGTACTTC.

This chain uses TRBV3-1 (or the pseudogene TRBV3-2) with TRBJ1-1, with unresolved D. Germline loops: CDR1 LGHDT, CDR2 YNNKEL (reference sequence). Trimming removed 2 bases at V and 4 bases at J, with 11 bases between. This CDR3 is built from 14 residues. The CDR3 DNA is TGTGCCAGCAGCCAAACCAACGCGGGCACTGAAGCTTTCTTT. Its protein product is CASSQTNAGTEAFF.

V is TRBV27 and J is TRBJ2-2; the match to TRBD2 covers 14 bases. The germline V gene encodes CDR1 MNHEY and CDR2 SMNVEV (reference sequence). The CDR3 covers 16 residues. The V segment lost 10 bases and the J segment 6 bases; nucleotides outside the gene matches: 10. CDR3 residues: CATGTSGSNGAGELFF. The CDR3 DNA reads as TGTGCCACCGGGACTAGCGGGAGTAATGGGGCCGGGGAGCTGTTTTTT.

The gene calls are TRBV5-1 and TRBJ1-2, with D tentatively TRBD1 (6 bases). The germline V gene encodes CDR1 SGHRS and CDR2 YFSETQ. V was clipped by 6 bases and J by 6 bases, with 15 bases between them. This CDR3 spans 13 amino acids. CDR3 in DNA: TGCGCCAGCAAAGGGGCAGGGGTGGATGGCTACACCTTC. Protein sequence: CASKGAGVDGYTF.

This clone was picked up one time. This rearrangement joins TRBV11-3 to TRBJ1-2; 9 bases match TRBD1. V lost 5 bases, J lost 3 bases, and 10 bases stayed unmatched. CDR1 and CDR2 from the germline V gene are SGHNT and YENEEA. This CDR3 spans 16 amino acids. CDR3 region: CASSGDRDPKDYGYTF. Here the CDR3 DNA reads TGTGCCAGCAGCGGGGACAGGGACCCCAAAGACTATGGCTACACCTTC.

The chain is built from TRBV28 and TRBJ2-4; possibly TRBD2 for D (5 bases). Trimming cost V 6 bases and J 8 bases, with 17 bases left between them. The CDR3 length is 14 residues. Per germline, CDR1 MDHEN and CDR2 SYDVKM. In DNA, the CDR3 is TGTGCCAGCAGCCATGAAGAGGGCTTTGACATTCAGTACTTC. It codes for CASSHEEGFDIQYF.